This TCR beta chain was captured in a study of PD-L1 blockade in urothelial cancer. Sequenced by immunoSEQ multiplex PCR; TCRdb stores in-frame clones only, minus some. Altogether 87,000 or so clones are present, around 83% being singletons, with the ten largest covering 2% to 2.5%. Germline CDR1 is SGHTA and CDR2 is FQGNSA. Trimming at V came to 5 bases and at J to 4 bases, leaving 8 bases not matched to a gene. The CDR3 totals 16 residues. Indicated time point: pretreatment peripheral blood. The rearrangement uses TRBV7-2 and TRBJ2-1; 10 positions match TRBD2. The source was PBMCs, collected around atezolizumab (anti-PD-L1) treatment. The origin of this receptor is a man between 60 and 70 years old with urothelial cancer. CDR3 DNA: TGTGCCAGCAGCCCCACCCCGACTAGCGGGTACAATGAGCAGTTCTTC. Its protein product is CASSPTPTSGYNEQFF. The variable domain in full, completed from reference TRBV7-2 and TRBJ2-1, reads GAGVSQSPSNKVTEKGKDVELRCDPISGHTALYWYRQSLGQGLEFLIYFQGNSAPDKSGLPSDRFSAERTGGSVSTLTIQRTQQEDSAVYLCASSPTPTSGYNEQFFGPGTRLTVL.